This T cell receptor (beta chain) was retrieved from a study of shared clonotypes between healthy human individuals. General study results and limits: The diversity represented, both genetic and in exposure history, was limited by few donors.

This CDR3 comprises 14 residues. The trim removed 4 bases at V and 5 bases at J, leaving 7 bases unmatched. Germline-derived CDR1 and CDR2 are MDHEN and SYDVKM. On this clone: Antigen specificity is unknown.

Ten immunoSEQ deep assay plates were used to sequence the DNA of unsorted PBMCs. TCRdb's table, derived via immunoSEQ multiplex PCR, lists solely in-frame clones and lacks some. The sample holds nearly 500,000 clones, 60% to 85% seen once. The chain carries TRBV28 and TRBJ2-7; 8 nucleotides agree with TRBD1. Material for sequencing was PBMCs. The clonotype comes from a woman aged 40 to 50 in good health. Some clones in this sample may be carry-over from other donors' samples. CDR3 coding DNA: TGTGCCAGCAGTTCGACAGGGGTCGAAAACGAGCAGTACTTC. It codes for CASSSTGVENEQYF.